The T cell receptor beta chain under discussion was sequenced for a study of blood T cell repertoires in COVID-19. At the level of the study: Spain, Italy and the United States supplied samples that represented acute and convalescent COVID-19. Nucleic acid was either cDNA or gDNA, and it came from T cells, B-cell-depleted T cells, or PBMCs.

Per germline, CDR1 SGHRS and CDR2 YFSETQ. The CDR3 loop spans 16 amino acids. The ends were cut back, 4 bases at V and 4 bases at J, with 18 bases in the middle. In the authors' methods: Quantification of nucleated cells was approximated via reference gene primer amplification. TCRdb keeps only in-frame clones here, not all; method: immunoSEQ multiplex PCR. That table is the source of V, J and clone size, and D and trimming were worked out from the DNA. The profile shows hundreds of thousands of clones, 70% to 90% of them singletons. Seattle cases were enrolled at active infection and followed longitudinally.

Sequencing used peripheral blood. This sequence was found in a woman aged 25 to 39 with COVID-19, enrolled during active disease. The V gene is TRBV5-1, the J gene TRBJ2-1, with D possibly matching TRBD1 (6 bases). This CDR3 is CASSPQIPTGYNEQFF. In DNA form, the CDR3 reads TGCGCCAGCAGCCCGCAAATTCCGACAGGATACAATGAGCAGTTCTTC. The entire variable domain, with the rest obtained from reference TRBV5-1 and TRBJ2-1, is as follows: KAGVTQTPRYLIKTRGQQVTLSCSPISGHRSVSWYQQTPGQGLQFLFEYFSETQRNKGNFPGRFSGRQFSNSRSEMNVSTLELGDSALYLCASSPQIPTGYNEQFFGPGTRLTVL.